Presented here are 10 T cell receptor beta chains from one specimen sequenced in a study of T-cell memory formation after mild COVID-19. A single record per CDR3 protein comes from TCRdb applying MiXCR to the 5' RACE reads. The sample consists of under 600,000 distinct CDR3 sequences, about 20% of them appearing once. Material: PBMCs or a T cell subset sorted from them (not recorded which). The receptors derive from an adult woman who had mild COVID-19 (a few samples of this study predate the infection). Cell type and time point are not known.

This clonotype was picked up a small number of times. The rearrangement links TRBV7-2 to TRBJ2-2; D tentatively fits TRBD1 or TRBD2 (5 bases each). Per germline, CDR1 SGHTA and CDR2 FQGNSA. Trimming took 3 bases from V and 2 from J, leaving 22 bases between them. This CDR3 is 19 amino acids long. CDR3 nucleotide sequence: TGTGCCAGCAGCTTTATCCCCCGGGGTGGGGCCGTTAACACCGGGGAGCTGTTTTTT. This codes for CASSFIPRGGAVNTGELFF.

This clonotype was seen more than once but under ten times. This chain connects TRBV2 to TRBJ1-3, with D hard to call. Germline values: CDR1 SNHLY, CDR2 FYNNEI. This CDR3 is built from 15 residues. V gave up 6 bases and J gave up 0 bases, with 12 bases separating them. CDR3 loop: CASRGRISSGNTIYF. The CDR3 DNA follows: TGTGCCAGCAGGGGCAGGATCAGCTCTGGAAACACCATATATTTT. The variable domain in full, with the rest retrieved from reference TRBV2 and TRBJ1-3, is EPEVTQTPSHQVTQMGQEVILRCVPISNHLYFYWYRQILGQKVEFLVSFYNNEISEKSEIFDDQFSVERPDGSNFTLKIRSTKLEDSAMYFCASRGRISSGNTIYFGEGSWLTVV.

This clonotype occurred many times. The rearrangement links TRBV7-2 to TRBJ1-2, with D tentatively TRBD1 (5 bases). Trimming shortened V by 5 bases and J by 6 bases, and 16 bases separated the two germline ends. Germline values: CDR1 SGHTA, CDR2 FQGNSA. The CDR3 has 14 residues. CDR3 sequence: CASSLTDSFHGYTF. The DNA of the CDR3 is TGTGCCAGCAGCCTGACCGACAGTTTTCATGGCTACACCTTC.

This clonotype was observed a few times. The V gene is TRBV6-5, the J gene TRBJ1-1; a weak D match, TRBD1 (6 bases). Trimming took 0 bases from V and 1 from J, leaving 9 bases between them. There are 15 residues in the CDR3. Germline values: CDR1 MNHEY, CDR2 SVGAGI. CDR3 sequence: CASSYSGGWNTEAFF. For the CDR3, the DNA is TGTGCCAGCAGTTACTCGGGGGGCTGGAACACTGAAGCTTTCTTT.

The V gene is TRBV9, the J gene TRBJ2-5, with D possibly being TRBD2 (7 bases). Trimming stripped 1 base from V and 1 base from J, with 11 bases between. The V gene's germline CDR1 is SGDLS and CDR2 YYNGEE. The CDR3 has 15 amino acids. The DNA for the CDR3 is TGTGCCAGCAGCGTAAGTGGGGGGGCCCAAGAGACCCAGTACTTC. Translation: CASSVSGGAQETQYF. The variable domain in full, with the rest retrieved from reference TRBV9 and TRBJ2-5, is DSGVTQTPKHLITATGQRVTLRCSPRSGDLSVYWYQQSLDQGLQFLIQYYNGEERAKGNILERFSAQQFPDLHSELNLSSLELGDSALYFCASSVSGGAQETQYFGPGTRLLVL.

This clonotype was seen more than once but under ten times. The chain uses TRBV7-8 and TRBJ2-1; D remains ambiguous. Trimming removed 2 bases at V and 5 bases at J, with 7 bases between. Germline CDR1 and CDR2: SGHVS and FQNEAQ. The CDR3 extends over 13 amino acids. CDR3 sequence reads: CASSLTVDNEQFF. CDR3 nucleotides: TGTGCCAGCAGCTTAACGGTCGACAATGAGCAGTTCTTC.

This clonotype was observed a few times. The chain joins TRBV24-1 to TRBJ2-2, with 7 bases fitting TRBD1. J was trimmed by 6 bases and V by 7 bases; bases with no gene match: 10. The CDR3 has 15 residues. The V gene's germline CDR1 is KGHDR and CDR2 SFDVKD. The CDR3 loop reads CATSPSGGRAGELFF. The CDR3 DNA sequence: TGTGCCACCAGCCCTTCAGGGGGAAGAGCCGGGGAGCTGTTTTTT.

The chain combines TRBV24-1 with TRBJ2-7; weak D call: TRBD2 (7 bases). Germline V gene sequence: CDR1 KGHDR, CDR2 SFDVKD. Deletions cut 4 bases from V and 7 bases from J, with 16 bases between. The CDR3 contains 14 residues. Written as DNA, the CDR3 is TGTGCCACCAGTGAGGGGGGGGCCGGACTTGAGCAGTACTTC. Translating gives CATSEGGAGLEQYF.

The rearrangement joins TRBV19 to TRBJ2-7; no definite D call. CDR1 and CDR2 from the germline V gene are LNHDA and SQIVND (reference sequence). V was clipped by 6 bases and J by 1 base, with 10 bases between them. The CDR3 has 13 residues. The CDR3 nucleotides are TGTGCCAGTAGCTCGGTGGGGTCCTACGAGCAGTACTTC. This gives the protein CASSSVGSYEQYF.

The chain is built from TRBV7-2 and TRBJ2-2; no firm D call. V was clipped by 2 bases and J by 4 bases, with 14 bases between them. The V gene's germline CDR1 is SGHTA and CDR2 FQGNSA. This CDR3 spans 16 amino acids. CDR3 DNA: TGTGCCAGCAGCTTACTCGACGCATATCCCACCGGGGAGCTGTTTTTT. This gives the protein CASSLLDAYPTGELFF.